Listed below are T cell receptor beta chains from one sample, sequenced in a study of blood T cell repertoires in COVID-19. Here immunoSEQ multiplex PCR was the method, and the copy in TCRdb shows in-frame clones only, minus some. The table lists over 85,000 clones, 72% of them singletons. Source material: peripheral blood. These TCRs come from a woman between 55 and 75 years old with acute or convalescent COVID-19. Both conserved end residues are part of each CDR3. A D gene is named only where the DNA matches it firmly. Where a row states a size, it is once, few, many or the class of an expanded clone; other rows omit it.

D gene: TRBD1; J gene: TRBJ2-7; V gene: TRBV19; clone size: NA; CDR3 protein: CASSPTGQTSYEQYF; CDR3 DNA: TGTGCCAGTAGTCCGACGGGACAGACCTCCTACGAGCAGTACTTC
D gene: NA; J gene: TRBJ2-5; V gene: TRBV5-1; clone size: once; CDR3 protein: CASSLTAAGETQYF; CDR3 DNA: TGCGCCAGCAGCCTGACAGCCGCCGGGGAGACCCAGTACTTC
D gene: TRBD1; J gene: TRBJ1-2; V gene: TRBV30; clone size: NA; CDR3 protein: CAWSGGTGGFGYTF; CDR3 DNA: TGTGCCTGGAGTGGTGGGACAGGGGGCTTTGGCTACACCTTC
D gene: TRBD1; J gene: TRBJ1-4; V gene: TRBV5-1; clone size: once; CDR3 protein: CASSLEQGAGNEKLFF; CDR3 DNA: TGCGCCAGCAGCTTGGAACAGGGGGCCGGTAATGAAAAACTGTTTTTT
D gene: TRBD2; J gene: TRBJ2-1; V gene: TRBV3-1/TRBV3-2; clone size: NA; CDR3 protein: CASSQEAGDYNEQFF; CDR3 DNA: TGTGCCAGCAGCCAAGAAGCGGGGGATTACAATGAGCAGTTCTTC
D gene: TRBD1; J gene: TRBJ1-1; V gene: TRBV6-6; clone size: once; CDR3 protein: CASSIEGQGVTEAFF; CDR3 DNA: TGTGCCAGCAGTATAGAGGGACAGGGTGTAACTGAAGCTTTCTTT
D gene: TRBD2; J gene: TRBJ2-7; V gene: TRBV5-1; clone size: NA; CDR3 protein: CASSFRSSGVSSYEQYF; CDR3 DNA: TGCGCCAGCAGCTTCCGATCTAGCGGTGTTAGCTCCTACGAGCAGTACTTC
D gene: NA; J gene: TRBJ1-2; V gene: TRBV24-1; clone size: NA; CDR3 protein: CATSNGGWSTQGGYGYTF; CDR3 DNA: TGTGCCACCAGTAACGGAGGATGGTCCACACAGGGCGGCTATGGCTACACCTTC
D gene: NA; J gene: TRBJ2-2; V gene: TRBV2; clone size: NA; CDR3 protein: CASRASANTGELFF; CDR3 DNA: TGTGCCAGCAGGGCGAGCGCGAACACCGGGGAGCTGTTTTTT
D gene: TRBD2; J gene: TRBJ2-5; V gene: TRBV19; clone size: NA; CDR3 protein: CASSKGLAGGYETQYF; CDR3 DNA: TGTGCCAGTAGTAAGGGACTAGCGGGGGGATACGAGACCCAGTACTTC
D gene: NA; J gene: TRBJ1-5; V gene: TRBV5-6; clone size: NA; CDR3 protein: CASSLYAGTQPQHF; CDR3 DNA: TGTGCCAGCAGCTTGTACGCAGGGACACAGCCCCAGCATTTT
D gene: TRBD1; J gene: TRBJ2-7; V gene: TRBV28; clone size: NA; CDR3 protein: CASTRDRAKAYEQYF; CDR3 DNA: TGTGCCAGCACCAGAGACAGGGCCAAAGCCTACGAGCAGTACTTC
D gene: NA; J gene: TRBJ1-1; V gene: TRBV28; clone size: NA; CDR3 protein: CASSLQGLEAFF; CDR3 DNA: TGTGCCAGCAGTTTACAGGGGCTAGAAGCTTTCTTT
D gene: NA; J gene: TRBJ1-4; V gene: TRBV10-3; clone size: few; CDR3 protein: CATLDRTTEKLFF; CDR3 DNA: TGTGCCACGCTGGACAGAACCACCGAAAAACTGTTTTTT
D gene: NA; J gene: TRBJ2-2; V gene: TRBV24-1; clone size: NA; CDR3 protein: CATSDPGSGELFF; CDR3 DNA: TGTGCCACCAGTGATCCAGGGTCCGGGGAGCTGTTTTTT
D gene: NA; J gene: TRBJ2-3; V gene: TRBV7-9; clone size: NA; CDR3 protein: CASRRPDTDTQYF; CDR3 DNA: TGTGCCAGCAGGCGGCCCGATACAGATACGCAGTATTTT
D gene: TRBD2; J gene: TRBJ2-5; V gene: TRBV19; clone size: NA; CDR3 protein: CASSTTSGGQETQYF; CDR3 DNA: TGTGCCAGTAGTACGACTAGCGGGGGGCAAGAGACCCAGTACTTC
D gene: TRBD1; J gene: TRBJ1-1; V gene: TRBV12-3/TRBV12-4; clone size: NA; CDR3 protein: CASTETGEAFF; CDR3 DNA: TGTGCCAGCACCGAGACAGGGGAAGCTTTCTTT
D gene: NA; J gene: TRBJ1-1; V gene: TRBV27; clone size: NA; CDR3 protein: CASSLGRNTEAFF; CDR3 DNA: TGTGCCAGCAGTTTGGGCAGGAACACTGAAGCTTTCTTT
D gene: NA; J gene: TRBJ1-1; V gene: TRBV27; clone size: NA; CDR3 protein: CASRYLGVTEAFF; CDR3 DNA: TGTGCCAGCAGATATCTAGGAGTTACTGAAGCTTTCTTT
D gene: TRBD1; J gene: TRBJ1-1; V gene: TRBV3-1/TRBV3-2; clone size: NA; CDR3 protein: CASSQGLQGGTPKAFF; CDR3 DNA: TGTGCCAGCAGCCAAGGATTACAGGGGGGAACCCCTAAAGCTTTCTTT
D gene: NA; J gene: TRBJ1-1; V gene: TRBV3-1/TRBV3-2; clone size: NA; CDR3 protein: CASTRGGQNTEAFF; CDR3 DNA: TGTGCCAGCACTAGGGGAGGGCAAAACACTGAAGCTTTCTTT
D gene: TRBD1; J gene: TRBJ2-5; V gene: TRBV6-1; clone size: NA; CDR3 protein: CASSEGTGRGTQYF; CDR3 DNA: TGTGCCAGCAGTGAGGGGACAGGGCGAGGGACCCAGTACTTC
D gene: NA; J gene: TRBJ1-5; V gene: TRBV6-5; clone size: few; CDR3 protein: CASSFLGVNQPQHF; CDR3 DNA: TGTGCCAGCAGTTTTCTTGGAGTCAATCAGCCCCAGCATTTT
D gene: NA; J gene: TRBJ1-4; V gene: TRBV3-1/TRBV3-2; clone size: NA; CDR3 protein: CASSQAATNEKLFF; CDR3 DNA: TGTGCCAGCAGCCAAGCTGCAACTAATGAAAAACTGTTTTTT
D gene: NA; J gene: TRBJ1-4; V gene: TRBV5-1; clone size: NA; CDR3 protein: CASSLASTNEKLFF; CDR3 DNA: TGCGCCAGCAGCTTGGCGTCCACAAATGAAAAACTGTTTTTT
D gene: NA; J gene: TRBJ1-1; V gene: TRBV10-2; clone size: NA; CDR3 protein: CASRLRGATEAFF; CDR3 DNA: TGCGCCAGCAGACTCAGGGGCGCGACTGAAGCTTTCTTT
D gene: NA; J gene: TRBJ2-7; V gene: TRBV3-1/TRBV3-2; clone size: NA; CDR3 protein: CASSQASSGEQYF; CDR3 DNA: TGTGCCAGCAGCCAAGCGTCCAGTGGCGAGCAGTACTTC
D gene: NA; J gene: TRBJ1-2; V gene: TRBV5-4; clone size: NA; CDR3 protein: CASSPTRGFYGYTF; CDR3 DNA: TGTGCCAGCAGCCCCACAAGGGGTTTCTATGGCTACACCTTC
D gene: NA; J gene: TRBJ1-1; V gene: TRBV5-1; clone size: NA; CDR3 protein: CASSLDRFTEAFF; CDR3 DNA: TGCGCCAGCAGCCTGGACAGATTCACTGAAGCTTTCTTT
D gene: TRBD1; J gene: TRBJ2-7; V gene: TRBV6-2/TRBV6-3; clone size: once; CDR3 protein: CASSLGQTFSYEQYF; CDR3 DNA: TGTGCCAGCAGTTTGGGACAGACCTTCTCCTACGAGCAGTACTTC
D gene: NA; J gene: TRBJ1-1; V gene: TRBV7-3; clone size: NA; CDR3 protein: CASSLTGGLNTEAFF; CDR3 DNA: TGTGCCAGCAGCTTAACGGGAGGGCTCAACACTGAAGCTTTCTTT
D gene: NA; J gene: TRBJ2-3; V gene: TRBV11-1; clone size: NA; CDR3 protein: CASSLVTGLSTDTQYF; CDR3 DNA: TGTGCCAGCAGCTTAGTAACAGGCTTGAGCACAGATACGCAGTATTTT
D gene: NA; J gene: TRBJ1-2; V gene: TRBV21-1; clone size: NA; CDR3 protein: CASRVPGQGIYGYTF; CDR3 DNA: TGTGCCAGCAGGGTCCCGGGACAGGGGATCTATGGCTACACCTTC